The sequence of this TCR beta chain was determined in a study of blood T cell repertoires in COVID-19. This table comes from immunoSEQ multiplex PCR, and its TCRdb copy is limited to in-frame clones, with some not included. The table includes approximately 240,000 clones, around 82% detected once. The CDR3 is made up of 18 amino acids. Looked up from germline, CDR1 is SGHRS and CDR2 is YFSETQ. With 4 bases clipped from V and 1 base from J, the junction kept 8 bases outside the gene matches. This TCR was sampled from a woman aged 25 to 39 who had recovered from COVID-19. The rearrangement links TRBV5-1 to TRBJ2-3, with TRBD2 identical over 14 bases. The specimen sequenced was peripheral blood. CDR3 amino acids: CASSLGTSGSQGTDTQYF. DNA for the CDR3: TGCGCCAGCAGCCTAGGGACTAGCGGGAGCCAGGGCACAGATACGCAGTATTTT.